One TCR beta chain is described in this entry. The sample originates from a study of T cells expressing NK-cell markers. The CDR3 extends over 14 amino acids. Germline loops: CDR1 MNHEY, CDR2 SMNVEV (reference sequence). 5'RACE template switching with UMIs generated TCR beta cDNA. TCRdb re-called the 5' RACE reads; one entry per CDR3 protein, DNA not given. The repertoire table contains 150,000 to 180,000 distinct CDR3 sequences. The chain carries TRBV27 and TRBJ1-4. Sequenced: blood T cells: a sorted CD56 or NKG2C T cell subset, CD4+ or CD8+ T cells, or bulk PBMC T cells (not recorded which). This clonotype originated in a woman between 45 and 65 years old in good health. This chain's CDR3 is CASSFSEANEKLFF.